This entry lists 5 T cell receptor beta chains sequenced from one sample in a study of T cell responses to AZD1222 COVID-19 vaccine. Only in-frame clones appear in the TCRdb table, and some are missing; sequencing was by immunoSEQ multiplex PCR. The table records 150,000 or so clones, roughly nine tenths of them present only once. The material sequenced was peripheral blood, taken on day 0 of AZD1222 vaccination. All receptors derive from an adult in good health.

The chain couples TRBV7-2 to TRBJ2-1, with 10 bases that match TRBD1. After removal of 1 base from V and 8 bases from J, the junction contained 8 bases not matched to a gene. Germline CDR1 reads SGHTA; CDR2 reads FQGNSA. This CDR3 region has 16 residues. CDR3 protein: CASSLEGTGVGDEQFF. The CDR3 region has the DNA TGTGCCAGCAGCTTAGAGGGGACAGGGGTTGGGGATGAGCAGTTCTTC.

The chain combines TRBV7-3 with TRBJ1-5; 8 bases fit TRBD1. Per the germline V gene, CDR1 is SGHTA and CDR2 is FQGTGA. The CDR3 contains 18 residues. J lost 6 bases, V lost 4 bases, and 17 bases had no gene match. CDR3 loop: CASSCLFLWTGRLQPQHF. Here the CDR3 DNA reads TGTGCCAGCAGCTGCCTATTTCTGTGGACAGGGCGACTTCAGCCCCAGCATTTT.

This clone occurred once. The CDR3 DNA reads as TGTGCCAGCAGTTTCCTCCCCTGGGGGAGCTCCTACAATGAGCAGTTCTTC. It yields the protein CASSFLPWGSSYNEQFF. The genes are TRBV27 and TRBJ2-1, with D perhaps TRBD1 or TRBD2 (5 bases each). This CDR3 comprises 17 residues. Germline V gene sequence: CDR1 MNHEY, CDR2 SMNVEV (reference sequence). V gave up 3 bases and J gave up 0 bases, with 15 bases separating them.

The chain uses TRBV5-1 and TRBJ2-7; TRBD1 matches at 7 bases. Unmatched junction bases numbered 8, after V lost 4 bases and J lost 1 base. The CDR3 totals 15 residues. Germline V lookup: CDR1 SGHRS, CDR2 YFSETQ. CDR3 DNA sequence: TGCGCCAGCAGCGATTTAGGGGGCGCGTCCTACGAGCAGTACTTC. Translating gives CASSDLGGASYEQYF. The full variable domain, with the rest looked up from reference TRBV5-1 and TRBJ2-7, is KAGVTQTPRYLIKTRGQQVTLSCSPISGHRSVSWYQQTPGQGLQFLFEYFSETQRNKGNFPGRFSGRQFSNSRSEMNVSTLELGDSALYLCASSDLGGASYEQYFGPGTRLTVT.

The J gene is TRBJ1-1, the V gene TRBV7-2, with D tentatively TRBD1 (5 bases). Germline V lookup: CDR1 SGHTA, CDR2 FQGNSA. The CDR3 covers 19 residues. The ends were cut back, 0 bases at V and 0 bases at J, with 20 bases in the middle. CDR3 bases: TGTGCCAGCAGCTTAGCGCTTGGGGGAGGCGGGTACATGAACACTGAAGCTTTCTTT. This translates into CASSLALGGGGYMNTEAFF.